These 18 T cell receptor beta chains share one sample of origin, sequenced in a study of CD8 T cells in Susac syndrome. RNA was extracted with the RNeasy kit, and a quantity of roughly 0.45 to 1 ug was reverse transcribed using random hexamers. Using its own MiXCR run on the immunoSEQ multiplex PCR reads, TCRdb lists one record per CDR3 protein. The sample holds 100,000 to 150,000 distinct CDR3 sequences, more than 85% seen once. What was sequenced was CD4+ T cells from PBMCs. These receptors originate from a human donor with multiple sclerosis.

The rearrangement uses TRBV7-2 and TRBJ1-3; no clear D. This CDR3 contains 16 residues. V shed 1 base and J shed 0 bases, with 10 bases lying between them. Germline assignment: CDR1 SGHTA and CDR2 FQGNSA. CDR3 amino acids: CASSLGQLHSGNTIYF. As DNA, the CDR3 is TGTGCCAGCAGCTTAGGGCAGCTTCACTCTGGAAACACCATATATTTT.

The chain combines TRBV9 with TRBJ2-1; 11 bases are shared with TRBD2. This CDR3 comprises 14 residues. The germline CDR1 and CDR2 sequences are SGDLS and YYNGEE. V lost 7 bases, J lost 5 bases, and 5 bases stayed unmatched. In DNA, the CDR3 is TGTGCCAGCGGGGGGACTAGCGGTAACAATGAGCAGTTCTTC. It specifies CASGGTSGNNEQFF.

The chain has TRBV20-1 and TRBJ2-3; tentative D call: TRBD1 (6 bases). The CDR3 runs to 17 residues. Per germline, CDR1 DFQATT and CDR2 SNEGSKA (reference sequence). The ends were cut back, 2 bases at V and 0 bases at J, with 18 bases in the middle. As DNA, the CDR3 is TGCAGTGCTAGACAGCTGGGGCAAGGGGGAAGCACAGATACGCAGTATTTT. Its protein is CSARQLGQGGSTDTQYF.

The V gene is TRBV30, the J gene TRBJ2-3; 13 bases map to TRBD2. The CDR3 contains 16 residues. Per germline, CDR1 GTSNPN and CDR2 SVGIG (reference sequence). V was pared by 2 bases and J by 1 base, with 3 bases of the junction left unmatched. The CDR3 bases are TGTGCCTGGAGTTCCGGGACTAGCGGGGGCACAGATACGCAGTATTTT. Translation gives CAWSSGTSGGTDTQYF.

The V and J genes are TRBV7-3 and TRBJ2-1, with D uncertain. CDR1 and CDR2 from the germline V gene are SGHTA and FQGTGA. The CDR3 is 14 residues long. Trimming left V 5 bases short and J 8 bases short, with 16 bases between. CDR3 residues: CASSPRASQDEQFF. DNA for the CDR3: TGTGCCAGCAGCCCCCGGGCCTCCCAAGATGAGCAGTTCTTC.

The genes are TRBV30 and TRBJ2-7, with TRBD2 as a possible D gene (7 bases). Trimming pared 0 bases from V and 0 bases from J, leaving 9 bases between. There are 14 residues in the CDR3. Germline CDR1 GTSNPN, CDR2 SVGIG (reference sequence). For the CDR3, the DNA is TGTGCCTGGAGTGTTCGGGGGGCCTCCTACGAGCAGTACTTC. Encoded protein: CAWSVRGASYEQYF. Looking up the rest from reference TRBV30 and TRBJ2-7 gives the full variable domain: SQTIHQWPATLVQPVGSPLSLECTVEGTSNPNLYWYRQAAGRGLQLLFYSVGIGQISSEVPQNLSASRPQDRQFILSSKKLLLSDSGFYLCAWSVRGASYEQYFGPGTRLTVT.

The chain links TRBV5-1 to TRBJ1-4; a possible D gene is TRBD1 (5 bases). Germline V lookup: CDR1 SGHRS, CDR2 YFSETQ. Trimming left V 4 bases short and J 2 bases short, with 24 bases between. This CDR3 is 19 amino acids long. The CDR3 here is CASSMAIGRSRGTNEKLFF. DNA of the CDR3: TGCGCCAGCAGCATGGCGATCGGAAGGTCGCGGGGGACTAATGAAAAACTGTTTTTT.

The chain is built from TRBV30 and TRBJ1-2, with a possible D match to TRBD1 (6 bases). V lost 2 bases and J 3 bases, leaving 13 bases between the germline ends. The CDR3 extends over 14 amino acids. Germline lookup yields CDR1 GTSNPN and CDR2 SVGIG (reference sequence). The CDR3 DNA is TGTGCCTGGAGTAAGGTTAGGACAGACTATGGCTACACCTTC. The encoded protein is CAWSKVRTDYGYTF.

The chain carries TRBV4-3 and TRBJ2-1, with D perhaps assigned TRBD1 or TRBD2 (5 bases each). Trimming cost V 2 bases and J 8 bases, with 13 bases left between them. The CDR3 is made up of 14 amino acids. Germline-derived CDR1 and CDR2 are LGHNA and YSLEER. The CDR3 region is CASSQIEGSDEQFF. As DNA, the CDR3 is TGCGCCAGCAGCCAAATTGAGGGGAGCGATGAGCAGTTCTTC.

This chain uses TRBV6-1 with TRBJ1-2; no reliable D call. The CDR3 runs 13 residues. V shed 3 bases and J shed 5 bases, with 10 bases lying between them. CDR1 and CDR2 from the germline V gene are MNHNS and SASEGT. CDR3 loop: CASSEPRTYGYTF. The CDR3 coding sequence is TGTGCCAGCAGTGAGCCCAGAACTTATGGCTACACCTTC.

The chain recombines TRBV7-6 with TRBJ2-5, with D perhaps matching TRBD2 (5 bases). The V and J ends lost 6 bases and 5 bases respectively, with 19 bases between them. Germline CDR1 reads SGHVS; CDR2 reads FNYEAQ. This CDR3 comprises 15 residues. This CDR3 is CASRRERTPGETQYF. Here the CDR3 DNA reads TGTGCCAGCAGGAGGGAGAGGACCCCGGGGGAGACCCAGTACTTC.

The chain carries TRBV7-6 and TRBJ2-7; TRBD2 matches at 7 bases. Looked up from germline, CDR1 is SGHVS and CDR2 is FNYEAQ. Unmatched junction bases numbered 6, after V lost 1 base and J lost 6 bases. CDR3 length equals 14 residues. The CDR3 here is CASSLDWGGSEQYF. As DNA, the CDR3 is TGTGCCAGCAGCTTAGATTGGGGGGGTTCCGAGCAGTACTTC.

The chain has TRBV4-3 and TRBJ1-4, with TRBD1 matching 8 bases. The CDR3 contains 16 residues. CDR1 and CDR2 (germline): LGHNA, YSLEER. V lost 2 bases, J lost 2 bases, and 4 bases stayed unmatched. CDR3 loop: CASSQTGGITNEKLFF. DNA for the CDR3: TGCGCCAGCAGCCAAACAGGGGGAATCACTAATGAAAAACTGTTTTTT.

The chain is built from TRBV5-8 and TRBJ2-2, with D possibly matching TRBD2 (6 bases). Per the germline V gene, CDR1 is SGHTS and CDR2 is YDEGEE. The CDR3 is 17 amino acids. Trimming left V 2 bases short and J 5 bases short, with 19 bases between. The CDR3 loop is CASSLTTVAAFTGELFF. The CDR3 DNA reads as TGTGCCAGCAGCTTAACGACTGTAGCGGCATTTACCGGGGAGCTGTTTTTT.

Written as DNA, the CDR3 is TGTGCCAGCAGGACGGGGACAGGGCAAGAGACCCAGTACTTC. Amino acids: CASRTGTGQETQYF. The rearrangement joins TRBV7-8 to TRBJ2-5, with 9 bases that match TRBD1. Germline values: CDR1 SGHVS, CDR2 FQNEAQ. This CDR3 spans 14 amino acids. V shed 6 bases and J 2 bases; nucleotides not matched to a gene: 4.

The chain links TRBV19 to TRBJ1-5; 12 bases map to TRBD1. This CDR3 comprises 16 residues. V shed 5 bases, J shed 3 bases, and the junction held 5 bases outside the gene matches. Germline CDR1 reads LNHDA; CDR2 reads SQIVND (reference sequence). The CDR3 region is CASSPGDRGLNQPQHF. The CDR3 DNA sequence: TGTGCCAGTAGTCCCGGGGACAGGGGGCTCAATCAGCCCCAGCATTTT.

This chain links TRBV14 with TRBJ1-6; D remains ambiguous. V was pared by 1 base and J by 9 bases, with 13 bases between. The CDR3 runs to 15 residues. The germline CDR1 and CDR2 sequences are SGHDN and FVKESK. CDR3 sequence: CASSQVLGVSSPLHF. Here the CDR3 DNA reads TGTGCCAGCAGCCAAGTCCTTGGAGTGAGTTCACCCCTCCACTTT.

This chain uses TRBV12-3 or TRBV12-4 with TRBJ1-1; D possibly corresponds to TRBD1 (6 bases). The CDR3 is 12 amino acids. Deletions cut 6 bases from V and 10 bases from J, with 15 bases between. The CDR3 is CASSPGRGGAFF. Here the CDR3 DNA reads TGTGCCAGCAGCCCGGGGAGGGGGGGAGCTTTCTTT.